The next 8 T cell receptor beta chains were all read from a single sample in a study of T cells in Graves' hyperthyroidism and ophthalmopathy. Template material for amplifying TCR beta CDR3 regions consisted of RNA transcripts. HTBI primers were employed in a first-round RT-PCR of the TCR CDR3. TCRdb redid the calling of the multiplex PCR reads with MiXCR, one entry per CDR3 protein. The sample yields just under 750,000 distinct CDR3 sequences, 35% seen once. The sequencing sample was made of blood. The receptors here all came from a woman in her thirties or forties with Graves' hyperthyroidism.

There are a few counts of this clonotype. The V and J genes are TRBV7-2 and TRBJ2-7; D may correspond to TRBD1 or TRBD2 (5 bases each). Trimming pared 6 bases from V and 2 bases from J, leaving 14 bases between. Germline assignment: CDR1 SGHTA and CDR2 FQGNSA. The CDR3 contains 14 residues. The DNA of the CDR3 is TGTGCCAGCAGGGCCGGGACGGATACCTACGAGCAGTACTTC. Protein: CASRAGTDTYEQYF.

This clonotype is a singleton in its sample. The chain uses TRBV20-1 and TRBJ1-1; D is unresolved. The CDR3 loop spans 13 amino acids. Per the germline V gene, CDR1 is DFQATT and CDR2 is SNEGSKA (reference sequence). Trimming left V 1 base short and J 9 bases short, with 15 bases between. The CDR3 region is CSARVTLRSKAFF. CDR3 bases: TGCAGTGCTAGAGTAACCCTGAGGAGTAAAGCTTTCTTT.

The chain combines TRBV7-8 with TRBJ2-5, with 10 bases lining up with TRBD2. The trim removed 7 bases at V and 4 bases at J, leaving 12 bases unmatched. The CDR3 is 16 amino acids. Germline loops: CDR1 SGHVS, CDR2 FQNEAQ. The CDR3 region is CASIMGLAGDVETQYF. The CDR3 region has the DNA TGTGCCAGCATCATGGGGCTAGCGGGGGATGTAGAGACCCAGTACTTC.

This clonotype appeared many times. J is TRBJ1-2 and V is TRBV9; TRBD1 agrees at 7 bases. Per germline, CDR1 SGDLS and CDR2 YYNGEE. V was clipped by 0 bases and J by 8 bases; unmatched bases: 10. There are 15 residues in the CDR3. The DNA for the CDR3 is TGTGCCAGCAGCGTAGAAGTAGGGGGCGCAGACGGCTACACCTTC. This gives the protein CASSVEVGGADGYTF.

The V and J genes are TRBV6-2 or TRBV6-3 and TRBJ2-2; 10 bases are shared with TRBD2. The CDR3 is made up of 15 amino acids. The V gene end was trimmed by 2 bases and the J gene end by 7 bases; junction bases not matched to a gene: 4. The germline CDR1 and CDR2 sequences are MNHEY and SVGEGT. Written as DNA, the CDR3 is TGTGCCAGCAGTTACCAGCGGGGGGGCGACGGGGAGCTGTTTTTT. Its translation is CASSYQRGGDGELFF.

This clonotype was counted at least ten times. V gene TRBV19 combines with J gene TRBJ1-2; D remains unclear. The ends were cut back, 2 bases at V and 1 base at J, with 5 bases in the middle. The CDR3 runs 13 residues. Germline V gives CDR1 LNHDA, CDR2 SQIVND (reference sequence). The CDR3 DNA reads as TGTGCCAGTAGTATAAACAGTAACTATGGCTACACCTTC. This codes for CASSINSNYGYTF.

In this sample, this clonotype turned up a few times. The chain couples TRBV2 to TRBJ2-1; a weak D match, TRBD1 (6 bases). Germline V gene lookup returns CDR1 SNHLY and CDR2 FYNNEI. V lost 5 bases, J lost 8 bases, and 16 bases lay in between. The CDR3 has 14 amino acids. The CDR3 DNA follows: TGTGCCAGCAGTCAGGGGTGGCCGTCCGATGAGCAGTTCTTC. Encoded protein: CASSQGWPSDEQFF.

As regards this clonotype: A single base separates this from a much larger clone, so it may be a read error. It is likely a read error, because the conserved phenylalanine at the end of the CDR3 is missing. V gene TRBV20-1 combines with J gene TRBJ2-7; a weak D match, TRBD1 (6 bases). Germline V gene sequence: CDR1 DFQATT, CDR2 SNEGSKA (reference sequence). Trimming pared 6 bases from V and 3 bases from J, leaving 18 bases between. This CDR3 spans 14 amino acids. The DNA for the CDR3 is TGCAGTGCAACTGCCGGGACACTTGGCTACGAGCAGTACCTC. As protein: CSATAGTLGYEQYL.